The 14 T cell receptor beta chains listed next were all sequenced from one sample in a study of PD-1 blockade in mismatch repair-deficient tumors. The data were produced by immunoSEQ multiplex PCR, yet TCRdb's version contains in-frame clones alone and is incomplete. The sample has about 100,000 clones, 65% to 85% seen once. The source was peripheral blood, collected roughly 36 weeks after starting pembrolizumab. The receptors stem from an adult with mismatch repair-deficient cancer.

The chain joins TRBV2 to TRBJ2-3; D might be TRBD2 (5 bases). The CDR3 has 15 residues. CDR1 SNHLY and CDR2 FYNNEI come from the germline V gene. V dropped 4 bases and J dropped 1 base, with 12 bases sitting between them. The CDR3 loop reads CASSAALARTDTQYF. The CDR3 DNA is TGTGCCAGCAGTGCCGCTCTAGCCCGCACAGATACGCAGTATTTT.

The J gene is TRBJ1-1, the V gene TRBV19; D is perhaps TRBD1 (6 bases). CDR1 and CDR2 from the germline V gene are LNHDA and SQIVND (reference sequence). There are 14 residues in the CDR3. V was trimmed by 5 bases and J by 8 bases, leaving 18 bases between them. CDR3 sequence: CASSADRLSKEAFF. The CDR3, as DNA: TGTGCCAGTAGTGCCGACAGGCTCTCTAAAGAAGCTTTCTTT.

V is TRBV9 and J is TRBJ2-1, with 8 bases matching TRBD1. Trimming cost V 4 bases and J 6 bases; bases outside gene matches: 9. The germline V gene encodes CDR1 SGDLS and CDR2 YYNGEE. The CDR3 sequence is 15 residues long. CDR3 sequence (DNA): TGTGCCAGCAGCCCAACGACAGGGGAAGGCAATGAGCAGTTCTTC. Protein product: CASSPTTGEGNEQFF.

This clone was detected a few times. The chain is built from TRBV7-9 and TRBJ1-4; 8 bases are shared with TRBD1. V was pared by 1 base and J by 8 bases, with 6 bases of the junction left unmatched. Looked up from germline, CDR1 is SEHNR and CDR2 is FQNEAQ (reference sequence). The CDR3 length is 15 residues. The CDR3 region has the DNA TGTGCCAGCAGCTTAGGACAGGGGTCTAGGGAAAAACTGTTTTTT. Translation: CASSLGQGSREKLFF.

CDR3 nucleotides: TGTGCCAGCAGCTTAGACGGACGGAGCTATGGCTACACCTTC. Encoded protein: CASSLDGRSYGYTF. The gene calls are TRBV11-2 and TRBJ1-2, with unresolved D. In germline, CDR1 is SGHAT, CDR2 FQNNGV. The CDR3 is made up of 14 amino acids. V lost 0 bases and J 4 bases, leaving 9 bases between the germline ends.

The chain couples TRBV11-3 to TRBJ2-3; no clear D. Trimming pared 5 bases from V and 2 bases from J, leaving 8 bases between. Germline CDR1 and CDR2: SGHNT and YENEEA. CDR3 size: 13 residues. The CDR3 region is CASSPVTTDTQYF. The DNA of the CDR3 is TGTGCCAGCAGCCCAGTGACCACAGATACGCAGTATTTT. The full variable domain, rest sourced from reference TRBV11-3 and TRBJ2-3, is EAGVVQSPRYKIIEKKQPVAFWCNPISGHNTLYWYLQNLGQGPELLIRYENEEAVDDSQLPKDRFSAERLKGVDSTLKIQPAELGDSAVYLCASSPVTTDTQYFGPGTRLTVL.

The chain recombines TRBV12-5 with TRBJ1-1; D unclear. Germline-derived CDR1 and CDR2 are LGHNT and FRNRAP. The CDR3 is 11 residues long. V was shortened by 7 bases and J by 8 bases, with 11 bases between the two germline ends. CDR3 DNA sequence: TGTGCTAGTGACCTCGTAAGGGAAGCTTTCTTT. This sequence encodes CASDLVREAFF.

The chain uses TRBV30 and TRBJ2-7; TRBD1 aligns across 9 bases. V was pared by 2 bases and J by 3 bases, with 5 bases of the junction left unmatched. The CDR3 covers 14 residues. Germline V CDR1 and CDR2: GTSNPN, SVGIG (reference sequence). The CDR3 region is CAWSRGQGLYEQYF. The CDR3 DNA reads as TGTGCCTGGAGTAGGGGACAGGGACTCTACGAGCAGTACTTC. The full variable domain, rest sourced from reference TRBV30 and TRBJ2-7, is SQTIHQWPATLVQPVGSPLSLECTVEGTSNPNLYWYRQAAGRGLQLLFYSVGIGQISSEVPQNLSASRPQDRQFILSSKKLLLSDSGFYLCAWSRGQGLYEQYFGPGTRLTVT.

This chain connects TRBV19 to TRBJ2-5, with 7 bases that match TRBD1. The germline V gene encodes CDR1 LNHDA and CDR2 SQIVND (reference sequence). The CDR3 is 13 residues long. J was trimmed by 2 bases and V by 7 bases; bases with no gene match: 4. CDR3 region: CASKGDSQETQYF. As DNA, the CDR3 is TGTGCCAGTAAGGGGGACAGTCAAGAGACCCAGTACTTC.

The chain has TRBV16 and TRBJ2-1, with D tentatively TRBD1 (5 bases). The CDR3 sequence is 13 residues long. The V gene lost 3 bases and the J gene lost 5 bases, with 8 bases spanning the gap. CDR1 and CDR2 from the germline V gene are KGHSY and FQNENV. CDR3 in amino acids: CASSQRQNNEQFF. For the CDR3, the DNA is TGTGCCAGCAGCCAGCGACAGAACAATGAGCAGTTCTTC.

This clone was seen more than once but under ten times. Likely a read error: the CDR3 ends without its conserved phenylalanine or tryptophan. The limits of the CDR3 on the DNA are not certain, so only TCRdb's listed CDR3 is given. This rearrangement joins TRBV21-1 to TRBJ1-1; no check of the table's D call, TRBD1, against the DNA was made. TRBV21-1 is marked as a pseudogene. The CDR3 is 9 amino acids in total, end residues counted. CDR3: CASWQGPRI.

This clone was found a few times. The chain recombines TRBV30 with TRBJ2-1; a possible D gene is TRBD2 (6 bases). V shed 3 bases and J shed 1 base, with 13 bases lying between them. The CDR3 loop spans 15 amino acids. CDR1 and CDR2 from the germline V gene are GTSNPN and SVGIG (reference sequence). CDR3 amino acids: CAWSLGEVSYNEQFF. Written as DNA, the CDR3 is TGTGCCTGGAGCCTCGGGGAGGTTTCCTACAATGAGCAGTTCTTC. Looking up the rest from reference TRBV30 and TRBJ2-1 gives the full variable domain: SQTIHQWPATLVQPVGSPLSLECTVEGTSNPNLYWYRQAAGRGLQLLFYSVGIGQISSEVPQNLSASRPQDRQFILSSKKLLLSDSGFYLCAWSLGEVSYNEQFFGPGTRLTVL.

This clone showed up just once. The chain joins TRBV7-6 to TRBJ2-1; the match to TRBD2 covers 7 bases. With 6 bases clipped from V and 1 base from J, the junction kept 15 bases outside the gene matches. This CDR3 is built from 18 residues. The germline CDR1 and CDR2 sequences are SGHVS and FNYEAQ. Here the CDR3 DNA reads TGTGCCAGCAGTCCCGCACCAGGGTGGGAGGGGTCCTACAATGAGCAGTTCTTC. Translating it yields CASSPAPGWEGSYNEQFF.

The genes are TRBV29-1 and TRBJ2-5; possible D gene TRBD1, 6 bases. CDR3 length: 14 residues. Trimming took 5 bases from V and 1 from J, leaving 14 bases between them. The germline gives CDR1 SQVTM, CDR2 ANQGSEA. In nucleotides, the CDR3 is TGCAGCGTTATCCGACAGGCTCCCCAAGAGACCCAGTACTTC. This codes for CSVIRQAPQETQYF.